This T cell receptor (beta chain) stems from a study of spatial heterogeneity in lung cancer. By sample fraction, this clonotype is medium-sized (0.01 to 0.1%). The sample's time point: sample taken at primary tumor resection. The study tagged each TCR cDNA molecule with a unique molecular identifier. Using its own MiXCR run on the 5' RACE reads, TCRdb lists one record per CDR3 protein. Among 5,800 or so distinct CDR3 sequences listed, about 20% were seen once. Per germline, CDR1 DFQATT and CDR2 SNEGSKA (reference sequence). This CDR3 spans 12 amino acids. Trimming pared 5 bases from V and 6 bases from J, leaving 12 bases between.

The input for sequencing was normal lung tissue next to the tumor, taken at surgery. This TCR came from a male donor with early-stage non-small cell lung cancer. The chain has TRBV20-1 and TRBJ2-3; the D gene is possibly TRBD1 (7 bases). DNA for the CDR3: TGCAGTGCTGACTCAGGGGGGGATACGCAGTATTTT. Amino acids: CSADSGGDTQYF.